This T cell receptor beta chain was recovered during a study of spatial heterogeneity in lung cancer. Time point reported: sample taken at primary tumor resection. The authors sequenced whole RNA from tumor, nontumor lung or frozen PBMC without sorting. TCRdb used MiXCR to reprocess the 5' RACE reads, holding one entry per CDR3 protein. The sample yields 9,500 to 15,000 distinct CDR3 sequences, 5.5% to 7.5% seen once. As to this clonotype: This beta chain represents an off-target read in a library built for alpha chains; its size is of limited meaning.

The sequenced sample was normal lung tissue next to the tumor, obtained at surgery. This sequence was found in a male donor with early-stage non-small cell lung cancer.

The CDR3 spells CASSLGPGGHQETQYF. The CDR3 bases are TGCGCCAGCAGCTTGGGACCAGGGGGCCACCAAGAGACCCAGTACTTC. This chain connects TRBV5-1 to TRBJ2-5; 8 bases line up with TRBD1. The CDR3 totals 16 residues. Trimming cost V 0 bases and J 0 bases; bases outside gene matches: 4. CDR1 is SGHRS and CDR2 is YFSETQ in the germline V gene. Looking up the rest from reference TRBV5-1 and TRBJ2-5 gives the full variable domain: KAGVTQTPRYLIKTRGQQVTLSCSPISGHRSVSWYQQTPGQGLQFLFEYFSETQRNKGNFPGRFSGRQFSNSRSEMNVSTLELGDSALYLCASSLGPGGHQETQYFGPGTRLLVL.